This is a list of T cell receptor beta chains from one sample in a study of CD8+ T cells in alopecia areata. Sequenced by immunoSEQ multiplex PCR; TCRdb stores in-frame clones only, minus some. The data contain some 200,000 clones, 50% to 70% of them singletons. The material sequenced was CD4+ T cells sorted from blood, taken at week 0. The receptors shown here come from a human donor with alopecia areata. The CDR3 runs from the conserved cysteine through the conserved F or W. A D gene is named only where the DNA matches it firmly. The size entry is marked missing in some rows and otherwise reads once, few, many or a size class.

>NA|TRBV4-1|TRBJ1-1|NA
CASSQASANTEAFF
TGCGCCAGCAGCCAAGCTAGCGCGAACACTGAAGCTTTCTTT
>NA|TRBV5-6|TRBJ1-5|NA
CASSLAQGGRQPQHF
TGTGCCAGCAGCTTGGCCCAGGGTGGGAGGCAGCCCCAGCATTTT
>NA|TRBV4-1|TRBJ2-5|TRBD1
CASSQQGQGAGETQYF
TGCGCCAGCAGCCAACAAGGACAGGGGGCCGGAGAGACCCAGTACTTC
>NA|TRBV7-2|TRBJ2-3|NA
CASSLVGFTDTQYF
TGTGCCAGCAGCTTAGTCGGTTTCACAGATACGCAGTATTTT
>NA|TRBV7-9|TRBJ2-1|NA
CASSTTGTGVKELYNEQFF
TGTGCCAGCAGCACAACCGGGACGGGGGTCAAGGAGCTCTACAATGAGCAGTTCTTC
>NA|TRBV6-1|TRBJ2-7|NA
CASSDWGNGQYF
TGTGCCAGCAGCGACTGGGGGAACGGGCAGTACTTC
>NA|TRBV29-1|TRBJ2-5|NA
CSVRLRLKETQYF
TGCAGCGTTCGACTTCGTCTTAAAGAGACCCAGTACTTC
>NA|TRBV15|TRBJ1-2|TRBD1
CATSRDPWGQTNYGYTF
TGTGCCACCAGCAGAGATCCATGGGGACAGACTAACTATGGCTACACCTTC
>NA|TRBV18|TRBJ2-3|TRBD1
CASSQGARGDTQYF
TGTGCCAGCTCTCAGGGGGCCCGAGGAGATACGCAGTATTTT
>NA|TRBV29-1|TRBJ2-3|NA
CSAQSGTDTQYF
TGCAGCGCCCAAAGCGGCACAGATACGCAGTATTTT
>few|TRBV11-2|TRBJ2-5|NA
CASSRAPSETQYF
TGTGCCAGCAGCCGAGCGCCTTCCGAGACCCAGTACTTC
>NA|TRBV29-1|TRBJ1-1|NA
CSASPPAMNTEAFF
TGCAGCGCCAGCCCGCCAGCGATGAACACTGAAGCTTTCTTT
>NA|TRBV6-1|TRBJ1-5|NA
CASSALGRGTSNQPQHF
TGTGCCAGCAGTGCTTTAGGACGGGGAACTAGCAATCAGCCCCAGCATTTT
>once|TRBV5-1|TRBJ1-2|TRBD1
CASSLAQGGTGYTF
TGCGCCAGCAGCTTGGCACAGGGGGGTACTGGCTACACCTTC
>NA|TRBV30|TRBJ2-7|TRBD1
CAWRGQGNLYEQYF
TGTGCCTGGAGAGGACAGGGGAATCTCTACGAGCAGTACTTC
>NA|TRBV5-1|TRBJ2-7|NA
CASSRGGTNAYEQYF
TGCGCCAGCTCGCGAGGGGGTACTAACGCCTACGAGCAGTACTTC
>few|TRBV20-1|TRBJ2-3|NA
CSARLTDTQYF
TGCAGTGCTAGGTTAACAGATACGCAGTATTTT
>NA|TRBV30|TRBJ1-2|NA
CCLAPTSYGYTF
TGTTGTTTAGCGCCTACATCGTATGGCTACACCTTC
>NA|TRBV2|TRBJ1-5|NA
CASSAGADNQPQHF
TGTGCCAGCAGCGCCGGGGCGGACAATCAGCCCCAGCATTTT
>NA|TRBV11-2|TRBJ2-7|TRBD1
CASRLTGTGASEQYF
TGTGCCAGCAGACTTACCGGGACAGGGGCGTCTGAGCAGTACTTC
>few|TRBV19|TRBJ2-1|TRBD2
CASSIGTSRREQFF
TGTGCCAGTAGTATTGGGACTAGCCGCCGGGAGCAGTTCTTC
>NA|TRBV10-3|TRBJ2-2|TRBD2
CAISRLAVNTGELFF
TGTGCCATTTCCCGACTAGCAGTGAACACCGGGGAGCTGTTTTTT
>NA|TRBV2|TRBJ2-3|NA
CASSEGTDTQYF
TGTGCCAGCAGTGAGGGCACAGATACGCAGTATTTT
>NA|TRBV15|TRBJ1-2|TRBD1
CATSPTGDYGYTF
TGTGCCACCAGCCCGACAGGGGACTATGGCTACACCTTC
>NA|TRBV30|TRBJ2-7|NA
CACRAGAPLEQYF
TGTGCCTGCCGGGCGGGGGCCCCGCTCGAGCAGTACTTC
>NA|TRBV5-1|TRBJ1-1|NA
CASSDWGTSNTEAFF
TGCGCCAGCAGCGATTGGGGGACATCGAACACTGAAGCTTTCTTT
>few|TRBV29-1|TRBJ2-5|NA
CSVDPSTSWGTQYF
TGCAGCGTCGACCCCTCTACTAGTTGGGGGACCCAGTACTTC
>NA|TRBV29-1|TRBJ2-5|NA
CSVEIGGSETQYF
TGCAGCGTTGAGATAGGGGGAAGTGAGACCCAGTACTTC
>NA|TRBV2|TRBJ1-1|NA
CASKRATEAFF
TGTGCCAGCAAAAGAGCCACTGAAGCTTTCTTT
>NA|TRBV4-1|TRBJ1-5|NA
CASSQRPGGGQPQHF
TGCGCCAGCAGCCAAAGACCCGGGGGTGGTCAGCCCCAGCATTTT
>few|TRBV30|TRBJ1-2|NA
CAWRTYKEGYTF
TGTGCCTGGAGGACATACAAAGAAGGCTACACCTTC
>few|TRBV29-1|TRBJ2-3|NA
CTGAGNTDTQYF
TGCACCGGAGCAGGGAACACAGATACGCAGTATTTT
>NA|TRBV25-1|TRBJ2-3|NA
CASLDEVKVTQYF
TGTGCCAGCCTCGATGAGGTTAAGGTTACGCAGTATTTT
>NA|TRBV25-1|TRBJ1-6|NA
CASGETRGNSPLHF
TGTGCCAGCGGCGAGACCCGGGGTAATTCACCCCTCCACTTT
>NA|TRBV5-4|TRBJ1-6|NA
CASSFNGQTYNSPLHF
TGTGCCAGCAGCTTCAACGGACAGACGTATAATTCACCCCTCCACTTT
>once|TRBV7-9|TRBJ2-2|TRBD2
CASSTRGALNTGELFF
TGTGCCAGCAGCACGCGGGGGGCCCTGAACACCGGGGAGCTGTTTTTT
>NA|TRBV6-5|TRBJ1-2|NA
CASMPGGVGYGYTF
TGTGCCAGCATGCCGGGGGGAGTTGGCTATGGCTACACCTTC
>NA|TRBV30|TRBJ2-3|NA
CAWSVKTQKADTQYF
TGTGCCTGGAGTGTAAAGACCCAAAAAGCAGATACGCAGTATTTT
>NA|TRBV11-2|TRBJ1-1|NA
CASSLVTVSEAFF
TGTGCCAGCAGCTTAGTCACAGTCTCTGAAGCTTTCTTT
>once|TRBV19|TRBJ2-5|NA
CASSVDIQETQYF
TGTGCCAGTAGTGTTGACATCCAAGAGACCCAGTACTTC
>NA|TRBV15|TRBJ2-2|NA
CATSRDRGQPNTGELFF
TGTGCCACCAGCAGAGATCGCGGACAGCCGAACACCGGGGAGCTGTTTTTT
>NA|TRBV6-6|TRBJ1-2|NA
CASSLGGDYGYTF
TGTGCCAGCAGTTTGGGGGGGGACTATGGCTACACCTTC
>NA|TRBV30|TRBJ1-1|TRBD1
CAWSRTGVRTEAFF
TGTGCCTGGTCCCGGACAGGGGTAAGAACTGAAGCTTTCTTT
>NA|TRBV5-5|TRBJ2-7|TRBD1
CASSSGTGAHEQYF
TGTGCCAGCAGCTCCGGGACAGGGGCCCACGAGCAGTACTTC
>NA|TRBV6-1|TRBJ2-5|NA
CASSDGQVETQYF
TGTGCCAGCAGTGACGGGCAGGTCGAGACCCAGTACTTC
>NA|TRBV7-2|TRBJ1-4|NA
CASSLALGGKLFF
TGTGCCAGCAGCTTAGCGCTCGGGGGCAAACTGTTTTTT
>NA|TRBV9|TRBJ2-2|NA
CASSVDWNTGELFF
TGTGCCAGCAGCGTAGACTGGAACACCGGGGAGCTGTTTTTT
>NA|TRBV5-1|TRBJ1-2|NA
CASSLEGRGGYTF
TGCGCCAGCAGCTTGGAAGGGCGTGGGGGCTACACCTTC
>few|TRBV7-9|TRBJ1-6|TRBD1
CASMGQGHSPLHF
TGTGCCAGCATGGGACAGGGACATTCACCCCTCCACTTT
>NA|TRBV4-1|TRBJ2-1|TRBD2
CASSQEGGGASYNEQFF
TGCGCCAGCAGCCAAGAGGGCGGGGGGGCCTCTTATAATGAGCAGTTCTTC
>NA|TRBV25-1|TRBJ2-6|NA
CASSLTGPGANVLTF
TGTGCCAGCAGTTTAACAGGTCCTGGGGCCAACGTCCTGACTTTC